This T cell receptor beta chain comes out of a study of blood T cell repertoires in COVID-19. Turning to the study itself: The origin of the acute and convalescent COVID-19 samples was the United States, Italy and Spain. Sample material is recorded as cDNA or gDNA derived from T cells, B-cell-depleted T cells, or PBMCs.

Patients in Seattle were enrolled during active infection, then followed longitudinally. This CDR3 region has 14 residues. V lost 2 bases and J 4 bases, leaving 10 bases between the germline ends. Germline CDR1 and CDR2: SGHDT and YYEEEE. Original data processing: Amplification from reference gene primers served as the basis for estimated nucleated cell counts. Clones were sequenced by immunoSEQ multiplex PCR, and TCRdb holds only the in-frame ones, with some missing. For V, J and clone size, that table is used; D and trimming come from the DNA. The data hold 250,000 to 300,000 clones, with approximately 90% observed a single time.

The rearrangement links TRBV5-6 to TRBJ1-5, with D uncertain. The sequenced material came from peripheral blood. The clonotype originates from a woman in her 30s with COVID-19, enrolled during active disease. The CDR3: CASSLASLNQPQHF. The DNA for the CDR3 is TGTGCCAGCAGCTTAGCGTCACTTAATCAGCCCCAGCATTTT.